The 10 T cell receptor beta chains given below trace back to one sample, sequenced in a study of radiation and T cells in renal cell carcinoma. Data came from immunoSEQ multiplex PCR; TCRdb stores just in-frame clones and leaves some out. The table lists 160,000 or so clones, roughly 90% of them singletons. Indicated time point: blood 2 weeks post-SBRT. The sample's treatment: 15 Gy SBRT to primary tumor, nephrectomy 4 weeks later. Sequencing was performed on blood, taken from a patient whose treatment included radiotherapy and nephrectomy. The source is a woman between 50 and 59 years old with renal cell carcinoma.

The chain recombines TRBV7-8 with TRBJ1-2, with a possible D match to TRBD1 (5 bases). Per germline, CDR1 SGHVS and CDR2 FQNEAQ. V was clipped by 0 bases and J by 4 bases, with 18 bases between them. This CDR3 has 17 amino acids. The CDR3 spells CASSLAPLSGTLYGYTF. DNA of the CDR3: TGTGCCAGCAGCTTAGCGCCATTATCCGGGACCCTCTATGGCTACACCTTC.

This chain uses TRBV4-1 with TRBJ1-5; 11 positions match TRBD1. This CDR3 spans 15 amino acids. Germline loops: CDR1 MGHRA, CDR2 YSYEKL. The V segment lost 5 bases and the J segment 4 bases; nucleotides outside the gene matches: 4. This chain's CDR3 is CASSSGTGGNQPQHF. Here the CDR3 DNA reads TGCGCCAGCAGCTCCGGGACAGGGGGTAATCAGCCCCAGCATTTT.

This sequence joins TRBV7-2 and TRBJ2-7; weak D call: TRBD2 (6 bases). The CDR3 is 14 residues long. Germline-derived CDR1 and CDR2 are SGHTA and FQGNSA. V lost 1 base to trimming and J lost 3 bases, with 10 bases between them. CDR3 DNA sequence: TGTGCCAGCAGCTTAGGTGGAGGGTTCTACGAGCAGTACTTC. Its translation is CASSLGGGFYEQYF.

The chain couples TRBV5-1 to TRBJ2-3; unclear D gene. The germline V gene encodes CDR1 SGHRS and CDR2 YFSETQ. V lost 6 bases and J lost 0, with 14 bases in between. This CDR3 is built from 15 residues. This chain's CDR3 is CASMGDGGSTDTQYF. The CDR3 nucleotides are TGCGCCAGCATGGGCGACGGCGGTAGCACAGATACGCAGTATTTT. Filled out from reference TRBV5-1 and TRBJ2-3, the complete variable domain reads KAGVTQTPRYLIKTRGQQVTLSCSPISGHRSVSWYQQTPGQGLQFLFEYFSETQRNKGNFPGRFSGRQFSNSRSEMNVSTLELGDSALYLCASMGDGGSTDTQYFGPGTRLTVL.

CDR3 nucleotide sequence: TGTGCCAGCAGCGAGAGGGACAGGACAGGGTGGCACGGGGAGCTGTTTTTT. Encoded protein: CASSERDRTGWHGELFF. This sequence joins TRBV9 and TRBJ2-2; 8 bases are a match to TRBD1. The junction had 14 bases not matched to a gene; V was cut back by 3 bases and J by 7 bases. CDR1 and CDR2 from the germline V gene are SGDLS and YYNGEE. The CDR3 is made up of 17 amino acids.

This clone was seen just once. Written as DNA, the CDR3 is TGTGCCAGCAGTTACTCGGGGAGTTGGACTGAAGCTTTCTTT. It encodes CASSYSGSWTEAFF. This chain links TRBV6-5 with TRBJ1-1; D unresolved. The CDR3 runs to 14 residues. CDR1 and CDR2 (germline): MNHEY, SVGAGI. Trimming removed 0 bases at V and 5 bases at J, with 10 bases between.

This clone occurred a few times. The V and J genes are TRBV29-1 and TRBJ1-1; 8 positions agree with TRBD1. In germline, CDR1 is SQVTM, CDR2 ANQGSEA. CDR3 length equals 14 residues. J gave up 3 bases and V 7 bases, and 10 bases lay outside the gene matches. The CDR3, as DNA: TGCAGCGCCATTGACAGGGGTCGGGACACTGAAGCTTTCTTT. It is translated as CSAIDRGRDTEAFF.

In its sample, this clone was seen once. The rearrangement joins TRBV10-2 to TRBJ2-2; D unclear. The V gene's germline CDR1 is WSHSY and CDR2 SAAADI. V was shortened by 0 bases and J by 11 bases, with 10 bases between the two germline ends. This CDR3 has 13 residues. CDR3: CASSESAWIELFF. In nucleotides, the CDR3 is TGCGCCAGCAGTGAGTCGGCGTGGATAGAGCTGTTTTTT.

The chain employs TRBV29-1 and TRBJ2-2; 8 positions match TRBD1. CDR1 and CDR2 from the germline V gene are SQVTM and ANQGSEA. The ends lost 0 bases at V and 2 bases at J; junction bases unmatched: 17. This CDR3 is built from 20 residues. The CDR3 region is CSVEDGNPYTGTGNTGELFF. The CDR3 nucleotides read TGCAGCGTTGAAGATGGTAACCCTTATACCGGGACAGGTAACACCGGGGAGCTGTTTTTT.

V gene TRBV6-1 combines with J gene TRBJ1-2; D is undetermined. The length of the CDR3 is 14 residues. CDR1 is MNHNS, CDR2 SASEGT, per germline. Trimming cost V 5 bases and J 6 bases, with 16 bases left between them. CDR3 sequence reads: CASSLQKAVNGYTF. DNA for the CDR3: TGTGCCAGCAGTCTCCAAAAGGCCGTGAATGGCTACACCTTC.